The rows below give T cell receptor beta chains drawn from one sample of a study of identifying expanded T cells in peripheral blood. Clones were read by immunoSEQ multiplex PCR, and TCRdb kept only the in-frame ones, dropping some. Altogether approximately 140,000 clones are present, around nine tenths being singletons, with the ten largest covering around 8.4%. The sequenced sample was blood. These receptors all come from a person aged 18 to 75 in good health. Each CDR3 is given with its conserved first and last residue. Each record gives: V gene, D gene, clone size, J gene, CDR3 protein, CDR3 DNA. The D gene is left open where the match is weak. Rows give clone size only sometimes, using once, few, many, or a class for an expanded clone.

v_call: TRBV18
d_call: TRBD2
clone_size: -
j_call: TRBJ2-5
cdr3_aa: CASSSTASGEETQYF
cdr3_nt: TGTGCCAGCTCATCGACGGCTAGCGGGGAAGAGACCCAGTACTTC

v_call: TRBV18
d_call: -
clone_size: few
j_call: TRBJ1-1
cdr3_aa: CASSPPGRNTEAFF
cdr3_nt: TGTGCCAGCTCACCACCGGGCCGTAACACTGAAGCTTTCTTT

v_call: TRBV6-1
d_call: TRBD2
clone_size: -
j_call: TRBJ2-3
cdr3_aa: CASSEQRGVALDTQYF
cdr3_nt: TGTGCCAGCAGTGAACAGCGGGGGGTGGCCCTAGATACGCAGTATTTT

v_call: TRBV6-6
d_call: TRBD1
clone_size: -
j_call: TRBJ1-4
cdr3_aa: CASSYLAQGAEKKLFF
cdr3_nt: TGTGCCAGCAGTTACCTGGCACAGGGGGCGGAAAAAAAACTGTTTTTT

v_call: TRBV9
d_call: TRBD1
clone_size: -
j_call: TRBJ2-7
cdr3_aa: CASSVLSGQGDEQYF
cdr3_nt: TGTGCCAGCAGCGTCCTTTCGGGACAGGGGGACGAGCAGTACTTC

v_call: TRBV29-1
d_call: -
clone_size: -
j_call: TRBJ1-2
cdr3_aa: CSSRDANYGYTF
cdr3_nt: TGCAGTTCCCGGGACGCAAACTATGGCTACACCTTC

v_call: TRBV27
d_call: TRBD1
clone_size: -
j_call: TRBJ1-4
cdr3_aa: CASSRIPGGSNEKLFF
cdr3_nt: TGTGCCAGCAGCCGAATACCAGGGGGCTCTAATGAAAAACTGTTTTTT

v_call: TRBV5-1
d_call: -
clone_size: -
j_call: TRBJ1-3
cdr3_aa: CASSAGGSGNTIYF
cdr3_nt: TGCGCCAGCAGCGCGGGTGGCTCTGGAAACACCATATATTTT

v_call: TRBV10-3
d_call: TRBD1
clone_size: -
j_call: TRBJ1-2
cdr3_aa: CAISGGQRNYGYTF
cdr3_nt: TGTGCCATCAGCGGGGGACAGAGAAACTATGGCTACACCTTC

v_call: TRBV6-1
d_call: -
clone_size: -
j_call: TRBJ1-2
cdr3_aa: CASSNRANYGYTF
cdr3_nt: TGTGCCAGCAGTAACAGGGCTAACTATGGCTACACCTTC

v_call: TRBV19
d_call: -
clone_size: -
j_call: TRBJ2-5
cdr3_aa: CASTPRLAGLETQYF
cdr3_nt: TGTGCCAGTACCCCCCGGCTAGCAGGGTTAGAGACCCAGTACTTC

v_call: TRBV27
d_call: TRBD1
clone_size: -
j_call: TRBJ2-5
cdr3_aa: CASSIRDRGSGTQYF
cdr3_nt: TGTGCCAGCAGTATCCGGGACAGGGGCTCAGGGACCCAGTACTTC

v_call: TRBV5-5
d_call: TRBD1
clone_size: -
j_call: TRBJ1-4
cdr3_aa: CASSLTGDTNEKLFF
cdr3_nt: TGTGCCAGCAGCTTGACAGGGGACACTAATGAAAAACTGTTTTTT

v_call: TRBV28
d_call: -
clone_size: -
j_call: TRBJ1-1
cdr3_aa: CASSLSIRATEAFF
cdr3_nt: TGTGCCAGCAGTTTATCGATCAGGGCTACTGAAGCTTTCTTT

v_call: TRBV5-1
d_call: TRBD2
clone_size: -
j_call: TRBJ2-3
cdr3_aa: CASSLNGGFDTQYF
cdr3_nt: TGCGCCAGCAGCTTGAACGGGGGGTTTGATACGCAGTATTTT

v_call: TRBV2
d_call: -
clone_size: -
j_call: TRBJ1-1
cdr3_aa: CASSEGGANTEAFF
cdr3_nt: TGTGCCAGCAGTGAAGGAGGGGCCAACACTGAAGCTTTCTTT

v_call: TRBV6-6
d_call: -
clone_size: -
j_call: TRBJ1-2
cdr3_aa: CASRGGGSFNYGYTF
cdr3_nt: TGTGCCAGCAGGGGTGGAGGGTCCTTTAACTATGGCTACACCTTC

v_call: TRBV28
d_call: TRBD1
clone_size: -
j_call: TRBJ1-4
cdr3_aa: CASSLSTGGGREKLFF
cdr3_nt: TGTGCCAGCAGTTTATCAACAGGGGGCGGCAGGGAAAAACTGTTTTTT

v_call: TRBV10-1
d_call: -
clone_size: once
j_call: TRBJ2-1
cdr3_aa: CASSPDLAYNEQFF
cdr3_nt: TGCGCCAGCAGTCCAGATCTCGCCTACAATGAGCAGTTCTTC

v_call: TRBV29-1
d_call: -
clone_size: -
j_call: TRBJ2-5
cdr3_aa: CSVELAPRETQYF
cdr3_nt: TGCAGCGTTGAGCTCGCCCCAAGGGAGACCCAGTACTTC

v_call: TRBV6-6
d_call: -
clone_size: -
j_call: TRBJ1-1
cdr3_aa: CASSYSPGRAEAFF
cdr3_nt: TGTGCCAGCAGTTACTCGCCGGGGCGGGCTGAAGCTTTCTTT

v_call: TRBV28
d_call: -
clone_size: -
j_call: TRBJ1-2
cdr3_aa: CASSSFPGVGSNYGYTF
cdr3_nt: TGTGCCAGCAGTTCTTTCCCAGGGGTCGGAAGTAACTATGGCTACACCTTC

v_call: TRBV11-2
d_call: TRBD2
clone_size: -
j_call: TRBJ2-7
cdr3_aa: CASRQLAGGYEQYF
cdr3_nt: TGTGCCAGCAGGCAACTAGCGGGAGGCTACGAGCAGTACTTC

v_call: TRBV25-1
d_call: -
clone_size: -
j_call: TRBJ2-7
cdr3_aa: CASRDYYEQYF
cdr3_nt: TGTGCCAGCAGGGACTACTACGAGCAGTACTTC

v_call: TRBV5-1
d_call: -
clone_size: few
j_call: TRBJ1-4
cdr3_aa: CASSLSGIREKLFF
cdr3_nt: TGCGCCAGCAGCTTGTCAGGGATCCGGGAAAAACTGTTTTTT

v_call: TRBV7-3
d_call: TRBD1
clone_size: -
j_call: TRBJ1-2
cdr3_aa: CASSFGTGDGYTF
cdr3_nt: TGTGCCAGCAGCTTTGGGACAGGGGATGGCTACACCTTC

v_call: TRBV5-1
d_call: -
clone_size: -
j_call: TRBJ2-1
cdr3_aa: CASSLGSQYNEQFF
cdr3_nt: TGCGCCAGCAGCTTGGGGTCCCAATACAATGAGCAGTTCTTC

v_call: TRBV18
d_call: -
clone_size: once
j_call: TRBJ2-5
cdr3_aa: CASSPREAETQYF
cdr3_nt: TGTGCCAGCTCACCAAGGGAGGCTGAGACCCAGTACTTC

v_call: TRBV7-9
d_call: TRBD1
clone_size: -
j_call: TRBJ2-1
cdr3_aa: CASSLGGTGGRNEQFF
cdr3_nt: TGTGCCAGCAGCTTAGGCGGGACAGGGGGCAGAAATGAGCAGTTCTTC

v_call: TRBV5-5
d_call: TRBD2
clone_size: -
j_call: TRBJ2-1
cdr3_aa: CASSLAPSGGNEQFF
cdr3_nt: TGTGCCAGCAGCTTGGCACCCTCGGGGGGTAATGAGCAGTTCTTC

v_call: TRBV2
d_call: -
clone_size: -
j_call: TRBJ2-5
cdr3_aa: CASSTSKETQYF
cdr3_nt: TGTGCCAGCAGTACTAGTAAAGAGACCCAGTACTTC

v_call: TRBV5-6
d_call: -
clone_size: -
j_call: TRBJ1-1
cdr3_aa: CASSLGQAVTTEAFF
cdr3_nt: TGTGCCAGCAGCTTGGGGCAGGCGGTTACCACTGAAGCTTTCTTT

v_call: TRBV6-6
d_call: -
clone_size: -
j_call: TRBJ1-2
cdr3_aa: CASSRDLFTVNYGYTF
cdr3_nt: TGTGCCAGCAGCCGGGACCTCTTCACTGTTAACTATGGCTACACCTTC

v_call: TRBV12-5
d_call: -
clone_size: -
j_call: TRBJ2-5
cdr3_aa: CASGSGSTGPRDF
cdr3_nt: TGTGCTAGTGGTTCCGGCTCGACGGGTCCTAGGGACTTC

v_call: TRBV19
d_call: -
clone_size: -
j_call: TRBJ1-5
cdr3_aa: CASSTGHQEEPQHF
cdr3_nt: TGTGCCAGTAGTACAGGACATCAGGAGGAGCCCCAGCATTTT

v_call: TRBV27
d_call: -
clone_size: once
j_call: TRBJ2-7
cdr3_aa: CASSLTSAAYYEQYF
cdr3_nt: TGTGCCAGCAGTCTAACGTCTGCAGCGTACTACGAGCAGTACTTC

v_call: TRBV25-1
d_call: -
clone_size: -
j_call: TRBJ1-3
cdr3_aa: CASPEKTGGNTIYF
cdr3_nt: TGTGCCAGCCCTGAAAAGACCGGGGGAAACACCATATATTTT

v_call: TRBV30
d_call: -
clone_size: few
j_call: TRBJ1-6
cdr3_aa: CAWSEGTDSPLHF
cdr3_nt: TGTGCCTGGAGTGAAGGCACCGATTCACCCCTCCACTTT

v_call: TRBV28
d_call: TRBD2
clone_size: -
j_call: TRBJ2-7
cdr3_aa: CASSLSGTSGRRYF
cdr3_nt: TGTGCCAGCAGTTTATCCGGGACTAGCGGGCGGCGGTACTTC

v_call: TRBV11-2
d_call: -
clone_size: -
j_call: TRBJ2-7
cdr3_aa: CASRKTSSGEQYF
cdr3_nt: TGTGCCAGCAGGAAAACTAGCTCTGGGGAGCAGTACTTC

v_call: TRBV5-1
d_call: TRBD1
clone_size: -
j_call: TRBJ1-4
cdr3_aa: CASSSTTGGEKLFF
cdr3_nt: TGTGCCAGCAGCTCTACGACAGGGGGTGAAAAACTGTTTTTT

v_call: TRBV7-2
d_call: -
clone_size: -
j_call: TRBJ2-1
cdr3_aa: CASSLERQGYNFYNEQFF
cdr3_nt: TGTGCCAGCAGCTTAGAGAGGCAGGGCTACAACTTCTACAATGAGCAGTTCTTC

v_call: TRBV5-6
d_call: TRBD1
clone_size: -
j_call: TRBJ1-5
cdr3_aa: CASFRQGEAKNQPQHF
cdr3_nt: TGTGCCAGCTTCCGCCAGGGGGAAGCTAAAAATCAGCCCCAGCATTTT

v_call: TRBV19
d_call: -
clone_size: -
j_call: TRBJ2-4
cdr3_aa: CASSMVGSVAKNIQYF
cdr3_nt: TGTGCCAGTAGTATGGTGGGGAGCGTAGCCAAAAACATTCAGTACTTC

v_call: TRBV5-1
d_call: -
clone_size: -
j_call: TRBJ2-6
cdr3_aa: CASSFLSGANVLTF
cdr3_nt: TGCGCCAGCAGCTTCCTCTCTGGGGCCAACGTCCTGACTTTC